This TCR beta chain was captured in a study of blood T cell repertoires in COVID-19. Whole-study context: The United States, Italy and Spain provided the acute and convalescent COVID-19 samples. T cells, B-cell-depleted T cells, or PBMCs provided the cDNA or gDNA that served as material.

In the authors' workflow: Amplifying reference gene primers gave estimates of nucleated cell counts. The method was immunoSEQ multiplex PCR; TCRdb's version includes in-frame clones alone and lacks a portion of them. The V and J calls and clone size come from that table; D and trimming were worked out from the DNA. In the table there are around 320,000 clones, roughly 90% of which are singletons. While infection was still active, Seattle patients were enrolled and then followed longitudinally. The TCR originated in a woman in her twenties or thirties with COVID-19, enrolled during active disease. The sample comprised peripheral blood.

CDR3 sequence: CASSRSSGTVSYEQYF. CDR3 sequence (DNA): TGCGCCAGCAGCCGCTCCTCCGGGACAGTGTCCTACGAGCAGTACTTC. The V gene is TRBV4-1, the J gene TRBJ2-7; 7 bases are a match to TRBD1. Germline assignment: CDR1 MGHRA and CDR2 YSYEKL. V was clipped by 4 bases and J by 1 base; unmatched bases: 10. The CDR3 contains 16 residues.